This entry features one TCR beta chain sequence. These data come from a study of post-analysis software for immune sequencing data. cDNA libraries for TCR beta contained unique molecular identifiers. From approximately 1 to 10 million T cells, roughly 0.5 million cDNA molecules were obtained. MiXCR, run by TCRdb on the PCR reads, gives a single entry per CDR3 protein. The sample has some 690,000 distinct CDR3 sequences, approximately 30% seen once. The source material was blood. This TCR was recovered from a girl under 18 with multiple sclerosis.

As DNA, the CDR3 is TGTGCCAGCTCACCACAGGGGGCGAACACTGAAGCTTTCTTT. Amino acids: CASSPQGANTEAFF. The chain carries TRBV18 and TRBJ1-1, with 7 bases that match TRBD1. The CDR3 runs to 14 residues. J gave up 1 base and V 1 base, and 0 bases lay outside the gene matches. Germline assignment: CDR1 KGHSH and CDR2 LQKENI.